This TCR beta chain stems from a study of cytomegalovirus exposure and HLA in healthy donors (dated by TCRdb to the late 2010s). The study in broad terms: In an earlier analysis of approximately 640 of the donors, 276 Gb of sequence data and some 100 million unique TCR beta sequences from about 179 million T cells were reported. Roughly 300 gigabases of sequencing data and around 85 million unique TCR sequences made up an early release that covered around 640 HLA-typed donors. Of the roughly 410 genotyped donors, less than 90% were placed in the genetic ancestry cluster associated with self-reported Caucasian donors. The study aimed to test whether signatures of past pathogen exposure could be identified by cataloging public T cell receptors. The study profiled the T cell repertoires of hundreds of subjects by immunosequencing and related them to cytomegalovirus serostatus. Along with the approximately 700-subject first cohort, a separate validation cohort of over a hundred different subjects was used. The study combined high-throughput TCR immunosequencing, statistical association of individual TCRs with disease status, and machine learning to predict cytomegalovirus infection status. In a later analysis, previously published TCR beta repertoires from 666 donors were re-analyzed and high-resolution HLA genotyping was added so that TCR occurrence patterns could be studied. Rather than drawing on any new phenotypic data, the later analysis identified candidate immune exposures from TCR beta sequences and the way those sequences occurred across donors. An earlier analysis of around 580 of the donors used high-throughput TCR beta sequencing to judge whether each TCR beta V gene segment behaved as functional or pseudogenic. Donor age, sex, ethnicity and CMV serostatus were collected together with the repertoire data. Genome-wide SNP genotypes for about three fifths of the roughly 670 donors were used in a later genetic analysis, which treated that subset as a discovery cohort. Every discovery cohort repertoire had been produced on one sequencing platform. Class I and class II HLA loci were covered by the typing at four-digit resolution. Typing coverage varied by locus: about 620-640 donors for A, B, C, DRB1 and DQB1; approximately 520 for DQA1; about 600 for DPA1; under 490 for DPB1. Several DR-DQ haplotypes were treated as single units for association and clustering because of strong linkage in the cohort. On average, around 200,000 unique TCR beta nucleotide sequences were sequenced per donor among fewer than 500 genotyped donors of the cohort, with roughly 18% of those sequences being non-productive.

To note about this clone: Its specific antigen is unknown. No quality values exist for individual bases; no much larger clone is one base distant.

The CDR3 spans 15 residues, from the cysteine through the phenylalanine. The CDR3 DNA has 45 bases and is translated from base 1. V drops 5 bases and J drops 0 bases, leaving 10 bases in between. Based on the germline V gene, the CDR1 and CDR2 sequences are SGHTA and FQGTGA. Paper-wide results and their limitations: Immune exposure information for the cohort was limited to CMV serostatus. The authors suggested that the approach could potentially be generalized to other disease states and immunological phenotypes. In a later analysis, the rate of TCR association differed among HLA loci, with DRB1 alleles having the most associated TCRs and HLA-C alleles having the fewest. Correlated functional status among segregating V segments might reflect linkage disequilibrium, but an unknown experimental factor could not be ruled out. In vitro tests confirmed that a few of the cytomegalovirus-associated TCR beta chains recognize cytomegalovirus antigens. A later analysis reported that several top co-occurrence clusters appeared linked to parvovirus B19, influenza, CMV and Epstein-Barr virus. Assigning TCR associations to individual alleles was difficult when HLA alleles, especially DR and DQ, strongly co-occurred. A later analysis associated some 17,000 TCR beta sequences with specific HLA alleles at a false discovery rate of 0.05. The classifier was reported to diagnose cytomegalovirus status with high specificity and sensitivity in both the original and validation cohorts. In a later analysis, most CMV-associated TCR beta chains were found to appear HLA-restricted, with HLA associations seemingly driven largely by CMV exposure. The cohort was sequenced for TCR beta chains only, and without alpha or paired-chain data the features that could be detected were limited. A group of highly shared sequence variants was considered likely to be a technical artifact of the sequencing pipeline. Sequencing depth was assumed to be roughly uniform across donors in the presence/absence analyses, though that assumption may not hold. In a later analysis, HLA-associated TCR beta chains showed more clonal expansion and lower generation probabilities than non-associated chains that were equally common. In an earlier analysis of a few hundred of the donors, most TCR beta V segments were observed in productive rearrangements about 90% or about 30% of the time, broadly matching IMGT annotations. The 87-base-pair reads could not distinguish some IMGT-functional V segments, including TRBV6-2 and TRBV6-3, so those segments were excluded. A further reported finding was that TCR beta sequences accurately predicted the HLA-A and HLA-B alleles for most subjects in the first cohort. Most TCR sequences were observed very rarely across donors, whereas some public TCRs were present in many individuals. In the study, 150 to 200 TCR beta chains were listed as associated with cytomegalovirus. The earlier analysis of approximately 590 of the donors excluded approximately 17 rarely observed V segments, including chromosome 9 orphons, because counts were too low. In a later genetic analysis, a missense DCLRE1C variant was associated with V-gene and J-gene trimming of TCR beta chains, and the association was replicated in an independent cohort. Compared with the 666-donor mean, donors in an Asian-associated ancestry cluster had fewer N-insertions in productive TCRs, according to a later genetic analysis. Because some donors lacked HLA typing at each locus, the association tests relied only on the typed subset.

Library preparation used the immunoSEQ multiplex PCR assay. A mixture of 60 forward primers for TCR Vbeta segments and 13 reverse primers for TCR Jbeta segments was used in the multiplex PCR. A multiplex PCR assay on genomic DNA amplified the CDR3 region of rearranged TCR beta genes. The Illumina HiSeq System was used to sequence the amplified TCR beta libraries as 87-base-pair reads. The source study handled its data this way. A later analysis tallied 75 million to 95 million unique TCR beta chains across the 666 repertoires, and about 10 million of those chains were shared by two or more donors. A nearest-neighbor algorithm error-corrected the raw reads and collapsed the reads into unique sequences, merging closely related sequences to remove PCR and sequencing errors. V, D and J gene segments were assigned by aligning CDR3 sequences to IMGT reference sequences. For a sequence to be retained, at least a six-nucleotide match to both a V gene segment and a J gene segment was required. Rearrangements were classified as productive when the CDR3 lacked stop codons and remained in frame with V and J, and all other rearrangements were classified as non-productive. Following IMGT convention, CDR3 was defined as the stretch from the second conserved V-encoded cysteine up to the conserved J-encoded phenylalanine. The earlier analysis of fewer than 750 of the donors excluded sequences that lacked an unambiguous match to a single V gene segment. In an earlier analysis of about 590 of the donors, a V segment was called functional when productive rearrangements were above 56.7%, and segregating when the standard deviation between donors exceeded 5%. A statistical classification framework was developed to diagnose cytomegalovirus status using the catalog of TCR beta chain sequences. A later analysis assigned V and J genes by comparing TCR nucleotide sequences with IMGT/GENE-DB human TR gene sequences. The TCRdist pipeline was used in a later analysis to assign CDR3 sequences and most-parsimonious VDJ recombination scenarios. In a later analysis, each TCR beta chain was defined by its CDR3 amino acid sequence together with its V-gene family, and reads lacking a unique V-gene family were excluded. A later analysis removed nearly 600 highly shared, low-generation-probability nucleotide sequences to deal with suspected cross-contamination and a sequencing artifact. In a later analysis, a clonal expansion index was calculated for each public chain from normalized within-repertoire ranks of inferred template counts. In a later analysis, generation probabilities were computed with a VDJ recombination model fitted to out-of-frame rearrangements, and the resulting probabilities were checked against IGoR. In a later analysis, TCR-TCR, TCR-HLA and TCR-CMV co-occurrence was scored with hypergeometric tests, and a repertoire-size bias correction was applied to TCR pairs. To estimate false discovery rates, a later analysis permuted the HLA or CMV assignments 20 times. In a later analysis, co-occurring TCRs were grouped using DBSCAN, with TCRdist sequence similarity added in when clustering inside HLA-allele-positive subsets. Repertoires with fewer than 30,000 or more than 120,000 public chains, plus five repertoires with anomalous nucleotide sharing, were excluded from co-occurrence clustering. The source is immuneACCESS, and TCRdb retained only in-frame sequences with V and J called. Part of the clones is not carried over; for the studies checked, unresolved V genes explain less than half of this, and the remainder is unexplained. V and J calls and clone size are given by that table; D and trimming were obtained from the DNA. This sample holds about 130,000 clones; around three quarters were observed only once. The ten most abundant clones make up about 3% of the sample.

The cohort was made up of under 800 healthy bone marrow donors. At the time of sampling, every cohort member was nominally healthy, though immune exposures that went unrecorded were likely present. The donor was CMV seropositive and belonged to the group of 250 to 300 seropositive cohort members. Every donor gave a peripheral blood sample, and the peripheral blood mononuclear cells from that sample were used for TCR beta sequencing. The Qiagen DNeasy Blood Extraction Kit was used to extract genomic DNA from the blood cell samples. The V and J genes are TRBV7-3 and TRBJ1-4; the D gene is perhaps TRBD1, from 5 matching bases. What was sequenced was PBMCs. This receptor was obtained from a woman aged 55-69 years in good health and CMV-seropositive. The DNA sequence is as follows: TGTGCCAGCAGCAACCAGGGTGCAACTAATGAAAAACTGTTTTTT. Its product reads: CASSNQGATNEKLFF.